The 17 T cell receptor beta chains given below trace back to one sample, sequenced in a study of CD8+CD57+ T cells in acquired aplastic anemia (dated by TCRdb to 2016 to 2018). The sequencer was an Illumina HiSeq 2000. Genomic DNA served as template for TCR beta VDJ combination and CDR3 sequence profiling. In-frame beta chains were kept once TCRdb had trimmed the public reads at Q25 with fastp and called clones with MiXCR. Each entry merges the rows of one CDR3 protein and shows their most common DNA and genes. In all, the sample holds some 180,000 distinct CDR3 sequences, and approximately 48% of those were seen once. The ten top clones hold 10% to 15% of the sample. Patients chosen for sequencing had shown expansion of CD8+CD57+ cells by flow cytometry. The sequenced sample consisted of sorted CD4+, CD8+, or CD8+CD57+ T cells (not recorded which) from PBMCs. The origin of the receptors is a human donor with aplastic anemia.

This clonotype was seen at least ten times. DNA for the CDR3: TGCAGTGCTAGTTTCACTGGGCATCCCTACGAGCAGTACTTC. Its translation is CSASFTGHPYEQYF. The V and J genes are TRBV20-1 and TRBJ2-7; D is undetermined. V shed 3 bases and J shed 2 bases, with 14 bases lying between them. The CDR3 loop spans 14 amino acids. Germline CDR1 DFQATT, CDR2 SNEGSKA (reference sequence).

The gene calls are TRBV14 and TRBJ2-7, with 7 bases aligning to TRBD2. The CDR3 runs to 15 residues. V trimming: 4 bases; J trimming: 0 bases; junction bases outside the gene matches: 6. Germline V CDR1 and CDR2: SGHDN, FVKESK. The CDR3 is CASSPWGGASYEQYF. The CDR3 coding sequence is TGTGCCAGCAGCCCTTGGGGGGGTGCCTCCTACGAGCAGTACTTC.

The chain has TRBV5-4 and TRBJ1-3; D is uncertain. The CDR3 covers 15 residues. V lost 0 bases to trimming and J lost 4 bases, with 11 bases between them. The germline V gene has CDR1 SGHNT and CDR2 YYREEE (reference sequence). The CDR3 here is CASSLAEGRGNTIYF. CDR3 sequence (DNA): TGTGCCAGCAGCTTGGCCGAAGGCAGAGGAAACACCATATATTTT.

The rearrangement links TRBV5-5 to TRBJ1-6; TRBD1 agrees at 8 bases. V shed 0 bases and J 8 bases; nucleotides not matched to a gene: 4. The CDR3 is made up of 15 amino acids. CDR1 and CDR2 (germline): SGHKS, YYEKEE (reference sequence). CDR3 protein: CASSLAAGGDSPLHF. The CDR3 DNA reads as TGTGCCAGCAGCTTGGCCGCAGGGGGCGATTCACCCCTCCACTTT.

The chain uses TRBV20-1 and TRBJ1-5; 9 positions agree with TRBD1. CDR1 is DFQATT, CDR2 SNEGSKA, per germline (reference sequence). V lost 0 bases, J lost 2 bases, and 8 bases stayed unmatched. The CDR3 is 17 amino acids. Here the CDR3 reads CSARDTDRDRGNQPQHF. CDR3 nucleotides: TGCAGTGCTAGAGATACAGACAGGGACAGGGGCAATCAGCCCCAGCATTTT.

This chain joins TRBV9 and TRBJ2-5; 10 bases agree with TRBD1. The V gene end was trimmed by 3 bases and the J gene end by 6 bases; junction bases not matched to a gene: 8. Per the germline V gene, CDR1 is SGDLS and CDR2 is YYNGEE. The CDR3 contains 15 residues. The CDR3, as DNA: TGTGCCAGCAGCGCCTCGACAGGGGGCCGTCAGACCCAGTACTTC. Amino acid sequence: CASSASTGGRQTQYF.

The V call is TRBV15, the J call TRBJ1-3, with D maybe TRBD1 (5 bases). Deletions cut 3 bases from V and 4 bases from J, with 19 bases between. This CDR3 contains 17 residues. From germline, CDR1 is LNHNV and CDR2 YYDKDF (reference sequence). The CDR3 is CATSRHRAEGSGNTIYF. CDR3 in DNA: TGTGCCACCAGCAGGCACCGGGCGGAGGGGTCGGGAAACACCATATATTTT.

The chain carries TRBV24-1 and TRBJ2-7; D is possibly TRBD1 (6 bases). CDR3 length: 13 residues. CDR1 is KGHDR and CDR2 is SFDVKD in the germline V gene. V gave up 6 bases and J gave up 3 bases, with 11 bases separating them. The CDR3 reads CATSWTAIYEQYF. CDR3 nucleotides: TGTGCCACCAGTTGGACAGCGATCTACGAGCAGTACTTC.

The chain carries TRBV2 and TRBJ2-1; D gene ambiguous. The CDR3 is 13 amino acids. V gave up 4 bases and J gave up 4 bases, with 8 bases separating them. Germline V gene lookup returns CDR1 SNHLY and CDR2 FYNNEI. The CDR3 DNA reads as TGTGCCAGCAGTGGGGGTCCGTACAATGAGCAGTTCTTC. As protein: CASSGGPYNEQFF.

The chain's CDR3 is CASSLAAASEAFF. DNA of the CDR3: TGTGCCAGCAGCTTAGCGGCTGCAAGTGAAGCTTTCTTT. The chain is built from TRBV7-2 and TRBJ1-1; D unclear. Germline values: CDR1 SGHTA, CDR2 FQGNSA. V lost 0 bases to trimming and J lost 7 bases, with 9 bases between them. CDR3 size: 13 residues.

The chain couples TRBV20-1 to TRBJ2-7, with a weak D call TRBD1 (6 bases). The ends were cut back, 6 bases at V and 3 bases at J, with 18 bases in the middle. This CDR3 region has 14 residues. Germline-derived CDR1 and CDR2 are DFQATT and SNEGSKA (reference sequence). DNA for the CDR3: TGCAGTGCAACTCTCGGGACACGGAACTACGAGCAGTACTTC. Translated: CSATLGTRNYEQYF.

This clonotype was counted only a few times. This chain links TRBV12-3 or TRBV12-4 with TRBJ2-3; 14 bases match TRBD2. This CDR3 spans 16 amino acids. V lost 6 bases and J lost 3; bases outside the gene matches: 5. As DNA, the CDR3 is TGTGCCAGCAGCCGACTAGCGGGGGGGCTGACAGATACGCAGTATTTT. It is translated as CASSRLAGGLTDTQYF.

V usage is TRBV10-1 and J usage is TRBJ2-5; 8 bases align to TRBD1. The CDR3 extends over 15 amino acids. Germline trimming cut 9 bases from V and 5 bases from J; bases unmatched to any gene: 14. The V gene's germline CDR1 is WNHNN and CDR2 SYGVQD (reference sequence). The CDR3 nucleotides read TGCGCCAGTCGCCTATTGGACAGGGAGCGGGAGACCCAGTACTTC. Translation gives CASRLLDRERETQYF.

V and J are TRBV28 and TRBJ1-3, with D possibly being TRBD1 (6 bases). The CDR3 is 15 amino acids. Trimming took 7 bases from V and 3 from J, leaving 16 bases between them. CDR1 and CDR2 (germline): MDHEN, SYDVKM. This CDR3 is CASILGGGHGNTIYF. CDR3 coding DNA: TGTGCCAGCATTCTTGGTGGGGGGCATGGAAACACCATATATTTT.

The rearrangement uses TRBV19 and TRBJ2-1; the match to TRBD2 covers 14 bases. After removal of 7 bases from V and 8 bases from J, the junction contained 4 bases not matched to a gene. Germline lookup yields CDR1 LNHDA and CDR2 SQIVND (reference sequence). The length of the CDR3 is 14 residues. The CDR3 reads CASNLGLAGDEQFF. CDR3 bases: TGTGCCAGTAACCTGGGACTAGCGGGAGATGAGCAGTTCTTC.

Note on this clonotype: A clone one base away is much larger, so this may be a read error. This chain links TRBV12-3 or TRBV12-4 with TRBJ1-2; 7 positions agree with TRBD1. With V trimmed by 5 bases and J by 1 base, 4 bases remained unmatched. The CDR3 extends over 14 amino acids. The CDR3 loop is CASSQQGNNYGYTF. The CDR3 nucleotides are TGTGCCAGCAGTCAACAGGGGAATAACTATGGCTACACCTTC.

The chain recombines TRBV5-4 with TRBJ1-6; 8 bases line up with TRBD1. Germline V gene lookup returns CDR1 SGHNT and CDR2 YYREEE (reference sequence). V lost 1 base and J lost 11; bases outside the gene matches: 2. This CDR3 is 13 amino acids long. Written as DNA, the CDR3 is TGTGCCAGCAGCTTGTACAGGGGGGCACCCCTCCACTTT. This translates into CASSLYRGAPLHF. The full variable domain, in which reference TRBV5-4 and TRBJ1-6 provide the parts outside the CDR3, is ETGVTQSPTHLIKTRGQQVTLRCSSQSGHNTVSWYQQALGQGPQFIFQYYREEENGRGNFPPRFSGLQFPNYSSELNVNALELDDSALYLCASSLYRGAPLHFGNGTRLTVT.